The rows below give T cell receptor beta chains drawn from one sample of a study of control samples from healthy donors and cancer patients. Method: immunoSEQ multiplex PCR; TCRdb's copy keeps in-frame clones and lacks some. The data show over 50,000 clones, under 90% seen once. What was sequenced was blood. The receptors here all came from a man aged 65 to 85 in good health. Each CDR3 is given with its conserved first and last residue. The D gene is left open where the match is weak. Only some rows state a clone size, as once, few, many or a class for expanded clones.

V: TRBV6-2/TRBV6-3; D: NA; J: TRBJ2-7; size: NA; DNA: TGTGCCAGCAGTTCCAGGGGTCCGCCTTCCTACGAGCAGTACTTC; CDR3: CASSSRGPPSYEQYF
V: TRBV5-8; D: TRBD2; J: TRBJ2-7; size: NA; DNA: TGTGCCAGCAGCTTGGCCCGGGGGGGCTCGTGGGAGCAGTACTTC; CDR3: CASSLARGGSWEQYF
V: TRBV9; D: NA; J: TRBJ1-6; size: NA; DNA: TGTGCCAGCAGCGTAGGGGGGGGCGGCCCCTATAATTCACCCCTCCACTTT; CDR3: CASSVGGGGPYNSPLHF
V: TRBV5-1; D: TRBD2; J: TRBJ2-5; size: NA; DNA: TGCGCCAGCAGCTTGGTCGGGACTACCCAAGAGACCCAGTACTTC; CDR3: CASSLVGTTQETQYF
V: TRBV23-1; D: NA; J: TRBJ1-5; size: NA; DNA: TGCGCCAGCAGTCCCGAAGAGCAGGGTGCTCAGCCCCAGCATTTT; CDR3: CASSPEEQGAQPQHF
V: TRBV27; D: TRBD2; J: TRBJ2-2; size: NA; DNA: TGTGCCAGCAGTTCACTAGCGGGGAAAGGGTTCGGCACCGGGGAGCTGTTTTTT; CDR3: CASSSLAGKGFGTGELFF
V: TRBV5-1; D: TRBD2; J: TRBJ2-1; size: NA; DNA: TGCGCCAGCAGCTTGTTCGGGACTAGTATCAGTGAGCAGTTCTTC; CDR3: CASSLFGTSISEQFF
V: TRBV18; D: NA; J: TRBJ2-7; size: NA; DNA: TGTGCCAGCTCACGTGCACACAGGAGCTCCTACGAGCAGTACTTC; CDR3: CASSRAHRSSYEQYF
V: TRBV5-1; D: TRBD2; J: TRBJ2-3; size: NA; DNA: TGCGCCAGCAGCTTGGCGGGGGGGCCTGATACGCAGTATTTT; CDR3: CASSLAGGPDTQYF
V: TRBV19; D: NA; J: TRBJ1-3; size: NA; DNA: TGTGCCAGTACCCCTTTCCGACGGGCTGGAAACACCATATATTTT; CDR3: CASTPFRRAGNTIYF
V: TRBV28; D: TRBD2; J: TRBJ2-3; size: few; DNA: TGTGCCAGCAGTTTATGGGCGGGAGGCACAGATACGCAGTATTTT; CDR3: CASSLWAGGTDTQYF
V: TRBV6-5; D: TRBD1; J: TRBJ1-4; size: NA; DNA: TGTGCCAGCAGAAGGACAGGGGGCTCTAATGAAAAACTGTTTTTT; CDR3: CASRRTGGSNEKLFF
V: TRBV2; D: NA; J: TRBJ1-1; size: once; DNA: TGTGCCAGCAGTAGAACTTATGAAGCTTTCTTT; CDR3: CASSRTYEAFF
V: TRBV24-1; D: NA; J: TRBJ1-2; size: NA; DNA: TGTGCCACCAGTGATACGTTTCTAAATGGCTACACCTTC; CDR3: CATSDTFLNGYTF
V: TRBV28; D: NA; J: TRBJ2-6; size: NA; DNA: TGTGCCATCCGTCAAAAAGAGGGGGTGACCAACGTCCTGACTTTC; CDR3: CAIRQKEGVTNVLTF
V: TRBV2; D: TRBD2; J: TRBJ2-3; size: NA; DNA: TGTGCCAGCAGTGAAGCGCAAGGCCTCGGGACTAGTCTCACAGATACGCAGTATTTT; CDR3: CASSEAQGLGTSLTDTQYF
V: TRBV10-3; D: TRBD1; J: TRBJ2-1; size: few; DNA: TGTGCCATCACTGGGACAGGGGGAGATGAGCAGTTCTTC; CDR3: CAITGTGGDEQFF
V: TRBV3-1/TRBV3-2; D: NA; J: TRBJ1-5; size: NA; DNA: TGTGCCAGCAGCCGGGCTAGGAATCAGCCCCAGCATTTT; CDR3: CASSRARNQPQHF
V: TRBV6-6; D: TRBD2; J: TRBJ2-1; size: NA; DNA: TGTGCCAGCAGTCCAGGAGGTAGCGGGAGAAAAAATGAGCAGTTCTTC; CDR3: CASSPGGSGRKNEQFF
V: TRBV5-1; D: TRBD1; J: TRBJ1-2; size: few; DNA: TGCGCCAGCAGCGGATTGACAGGGGCGGCTCAGGGCTACACCTTC; CDR3: CASSGLTGAAQGYTF
V: TRBV18; D: NA; J: TRBJ1-5; size: NA; DNA: TGTGCCAGCTCACCCAGGGAAGGCAATCAGCCCCAGCATTTT; CDR3: CASSPREGNQPQHF
V: TRBV28; D: NA; J: TRBJ1-1; size: NA; DNA: TGTGCCAGCAGTGACAAGTTCACTGAAGCTTTCTTT; CDR3: CASSDKFTEAFF
V: TRBV7-2; D: TRBD2; J: TRBJ2-1; size: few; DNA: TGTGCCAGCAGCTCGGGACTAGCTCGCTACAATGAGCAGTTCTTC; CDR3: CASSSGLARYNEQFF
V: TRBV5-1; D: TRBD2; J: TRBJ2-3; size: NA; DNA: TGCGCCAGCAGCTTGGCCGGGACTAGCGGCACAGATACGCAGTATTTT; CDR3: CASSLAGTSGTDTQYF
V: TRBV5-1; D: TRBD2; J: TRBJ2-3; size: NA; DNA: TGCGCCAGCAGCTCTGGGGTGTTAGCGGGAACCACAGATACGCAGTATTTT; CDR3: CASSSGVLAGTTDTQYF
V: TRBV9; D: NA; J: TRBJ1-2; size: few; DNA: TGTGCCAGCAGCAGGGACGGCAACTATGGCTACACCTTC; CDR3: CASSRDGNYGYTF
V: TRBV7-9; D: NA; J: TRBJ1-1; size: NA; DNA: TGTGCCAGCAGCTTAGTTACAGGGTTAACTGAAGCTTTCTTT; CDR3: CASSLVTGLTEAFF
V: TRBV6-6; D: TRBD1; J: TRBJ2-1; size: few; DNA: TGTGCCAGCAGTTTCTTGGGACAGAGCAATGAGCAGTTCTTC; CDR3: CASSFLGQSNEQFF
V: TRBV2; D: NA; J: TRBJ2-5; size: NA; DNA: TGTGCCAGCGGACCGGGCTTGGGGGAGACCCAGTACTTC; CDR3: CASGPGLGETQYF
V: TRBV5-1; D: NA; J: TRBJ1-5; size: NA; DNA: TGCGCCAGCAGTCTTAATAGCAATCAGCCCCAGCATTTT; CDR3: CASSLNSNQPQHF
V: TRBV10-3; D: TRBD1; J: TRBJ1-4; size: NA; DNA: TGTGCCATCAGTGCTGGGACAGGGGGAGAAAAACTGTTTTTT; CDR3: CAISAGTGGEKLFF
V: TRBV6-5; D: NA; J: TRBJ1-5; size: NA; DNA: TGTGCCAGCAGTTATCAGAGGGGAGGGGGGCCCCAGCATTTT; CDR3: CASSYQRGGGPQHF
V: TRBV18; D: TRBD2; J: TRBJ2-1; size: NA; DNA: TGTGCCAGCTCACCACTAGAGACTAGCGGGGTCAATGAGCAGTTCTTC; CDR3: CASSPLETSGVNEQFF